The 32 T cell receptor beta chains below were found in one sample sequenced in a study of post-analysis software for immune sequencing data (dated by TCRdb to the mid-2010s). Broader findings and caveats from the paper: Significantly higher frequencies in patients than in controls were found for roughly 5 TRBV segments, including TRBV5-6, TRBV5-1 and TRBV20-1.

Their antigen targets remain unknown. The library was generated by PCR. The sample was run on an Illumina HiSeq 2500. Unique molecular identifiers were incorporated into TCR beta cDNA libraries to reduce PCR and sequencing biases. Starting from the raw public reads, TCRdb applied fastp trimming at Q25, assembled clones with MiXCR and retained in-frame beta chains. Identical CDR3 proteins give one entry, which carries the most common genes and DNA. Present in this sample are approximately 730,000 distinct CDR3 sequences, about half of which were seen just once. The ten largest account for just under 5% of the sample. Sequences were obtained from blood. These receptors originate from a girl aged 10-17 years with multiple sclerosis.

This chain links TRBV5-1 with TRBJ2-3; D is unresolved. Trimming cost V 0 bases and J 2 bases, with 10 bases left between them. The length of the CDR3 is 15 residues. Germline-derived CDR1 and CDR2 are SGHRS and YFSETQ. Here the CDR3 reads CASSLETPPTDTQYF. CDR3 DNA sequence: TGCGCCAGCAGCTTGGAGACCCCACCCACAGATACGCAGTATTTT.

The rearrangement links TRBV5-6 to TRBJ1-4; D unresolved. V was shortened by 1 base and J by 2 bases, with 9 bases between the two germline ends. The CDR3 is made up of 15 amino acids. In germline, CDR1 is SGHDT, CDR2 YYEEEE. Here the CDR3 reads CASSLLGSTNEKLFF. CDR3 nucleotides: TGTGCCAGCAGCTTGCTTGGGAGCACTAATGAAAAACTGTTTTTT. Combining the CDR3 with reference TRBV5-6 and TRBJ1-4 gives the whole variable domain DAGVTQSPTHLIKTRGQQVTLRCSPKSGHDTVSWYQQALGQGPQFIFQYYEEEERQRGNFPDRFSGHQFPNYSSELNVNALLLGDSALYLCASSLLGSTNEKLFFGSGTQLSVL.

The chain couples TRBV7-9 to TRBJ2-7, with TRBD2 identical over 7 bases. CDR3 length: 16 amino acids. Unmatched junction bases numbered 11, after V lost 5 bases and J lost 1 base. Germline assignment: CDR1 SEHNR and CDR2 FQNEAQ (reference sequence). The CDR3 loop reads CASSALSGTASYEQYF. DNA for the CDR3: TGTGCCAGCAGCGCCCTAAGCGGGACTGCATCCTACGAGCAGTACTTC.

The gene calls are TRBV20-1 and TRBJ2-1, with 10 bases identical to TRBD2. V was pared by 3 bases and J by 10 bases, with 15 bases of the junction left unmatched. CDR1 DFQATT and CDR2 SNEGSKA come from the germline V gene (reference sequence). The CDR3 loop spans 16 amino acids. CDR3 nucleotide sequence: TGCAGTGCTAGCGGGCTAGCGGGAGAAGTAGCTTGGGAGCAGTTCTTC. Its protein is CSASGLAGEVAWEQFF.

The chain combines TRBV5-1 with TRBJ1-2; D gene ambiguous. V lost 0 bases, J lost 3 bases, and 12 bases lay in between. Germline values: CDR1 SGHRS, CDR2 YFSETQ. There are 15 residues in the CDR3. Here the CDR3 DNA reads TGCGCCAGCAGCTTGGGGGCAGAATCGGACTATGGCTACACCTTC. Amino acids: CASSLGAESDYGYTF. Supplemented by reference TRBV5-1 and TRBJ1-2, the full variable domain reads KAGVTQTPRYLIKTRGQQVTLSCSPISGHRSVSWYQQTPGQGLQFLFEYFSETQRNKGNFPGRFSGRQFSNSRSEMNVSTLELGDSALYLCASSLGAESDYGYTFGSGTRLTVV.

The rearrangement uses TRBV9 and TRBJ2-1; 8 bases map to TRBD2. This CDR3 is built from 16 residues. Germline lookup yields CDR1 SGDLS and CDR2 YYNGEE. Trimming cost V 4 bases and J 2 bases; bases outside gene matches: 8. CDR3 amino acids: CASSFGTRGTYNEQFF. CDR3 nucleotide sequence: TGTGCCAGCAGCTTCGGGACTAGAGGTACCTACAATGAGCAGTTCTTC.

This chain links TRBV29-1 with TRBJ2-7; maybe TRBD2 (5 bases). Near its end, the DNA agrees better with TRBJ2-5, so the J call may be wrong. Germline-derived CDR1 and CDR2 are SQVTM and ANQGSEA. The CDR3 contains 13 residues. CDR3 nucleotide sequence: TGCAGCGTTGAAGAGACTACCCCAGAGACCCAGTACTTC. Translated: CSVEETTPETQYF.

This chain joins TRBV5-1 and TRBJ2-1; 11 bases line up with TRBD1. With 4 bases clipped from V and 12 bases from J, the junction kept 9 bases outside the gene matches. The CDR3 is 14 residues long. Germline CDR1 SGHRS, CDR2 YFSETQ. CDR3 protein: CASSLGQGAHLQFF. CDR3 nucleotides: TGCGCCAGCAGCCTAGGACAGGGGGCGCATCTGCAGTTCTTC.

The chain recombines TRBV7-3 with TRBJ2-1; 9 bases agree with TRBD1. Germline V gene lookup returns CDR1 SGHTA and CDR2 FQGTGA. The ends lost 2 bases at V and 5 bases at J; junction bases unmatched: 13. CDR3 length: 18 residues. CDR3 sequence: CASSLVQGASDPDNEQFF. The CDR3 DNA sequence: TGTGCCAGCAGCTTAGTACAGGGGGCGTCGGACCCTGACAATGAGCAGTTCTTC. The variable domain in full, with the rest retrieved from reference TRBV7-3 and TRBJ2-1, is GAGVSQTPSNKVTEKGKYVELRCDPISGHTALYWYRQSLGQGPEFLIYFQGTGAADDSGLPNDRFFAVRPEGSVSTLKIQRTERGDSAVYLCASSLVQGASDPDNEQFFGPGTRLTVL.

CDR3 in amino acids: CASSVTGNNQPQHF. The CDR3 DNA reads as TGTGCCAGCAGCGTAACAGGGAACAATCAGCCCCAGCATTTT. V and J are TRBV9 and TRBJ1-5; possible D gene TRBD1, 6 bases. Looked up from germline, CDR1 is SGDLS and CDR2 is YYNGEE. This CDR3 region has 14 residues. V was trimmed by 1 base and J by 3 bases, leaving 8 bases between them.

CDR3 in amino acids: CASSLDAGDTPLPQHF. The CDR3, as DNA: TGTGCCAGCAGTTTAGACGCAGGAGACACTCCTCTGCCCCAGCATTTT. This chain joins TRBV12-3 or TRBV12-4 and TRBJ1-5, with no clear D. This CDR3 is built from 16 residues. Trimming removed 1 base from V and 9 bases from J, with 19 bases in between.

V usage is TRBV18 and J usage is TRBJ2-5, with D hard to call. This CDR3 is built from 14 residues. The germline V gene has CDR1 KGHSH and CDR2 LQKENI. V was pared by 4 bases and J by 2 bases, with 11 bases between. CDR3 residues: CASSLQPGQETQYF. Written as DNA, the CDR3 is TGTGCCAGCTCACTCCAACCCGGGCAAGAGACCCAGTACTTC. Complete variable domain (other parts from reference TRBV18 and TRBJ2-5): NAGVMQNPRHLVRRRGQEARLRCSPMKGHSHVYWYRQLPEEGLKFMVYLQKENIIDESGMPKERFSAEFPKEGPSILRIQQVVRGDSAAYFCASSLQPGQETQYFGPGTRLLVL.

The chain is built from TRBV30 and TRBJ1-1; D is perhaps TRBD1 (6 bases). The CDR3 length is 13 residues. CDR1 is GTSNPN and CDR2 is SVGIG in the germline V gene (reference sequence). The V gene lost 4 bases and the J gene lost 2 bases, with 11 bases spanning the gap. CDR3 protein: CAWTGQSNTEAFF. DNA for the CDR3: TGTGCCTGGACAGGACAGTCAAACACTGAAGCTTTCTTT.

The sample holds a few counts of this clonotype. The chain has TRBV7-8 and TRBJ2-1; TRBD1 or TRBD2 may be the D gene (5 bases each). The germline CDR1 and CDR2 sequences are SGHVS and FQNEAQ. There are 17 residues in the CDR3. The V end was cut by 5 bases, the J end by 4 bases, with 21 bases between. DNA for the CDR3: TGTGCCAGCAGCCCGAGGCCCGGGGCGCTCGTTTACAATGAGCAGTTCTTC. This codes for CASSPRPGALVYNEQFF. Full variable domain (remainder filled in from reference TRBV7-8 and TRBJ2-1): GAGVSQSPRYKVAKRGQDVALRCDPISGHVSLFWYQQALGQGPEFLTYFQNEAQLDKSGLPSDRFFAERPEGSVSTLKIQRTQQEDSAVYLCASSPRPGALVYNEQFFGPGTRLTVL.

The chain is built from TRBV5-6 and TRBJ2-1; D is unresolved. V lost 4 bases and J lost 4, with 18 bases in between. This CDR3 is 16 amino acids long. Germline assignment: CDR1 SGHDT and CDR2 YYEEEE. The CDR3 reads CASSPDGSKAYNEQFF. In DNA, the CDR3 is TGTGCCAGCAGCCCGGATGGTTCGAAGGCGTACAATGAGCAGTTCTTC.

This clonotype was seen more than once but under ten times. In DNA form, the CDR3 reads TGCAGTGCTAGAGATTTTGGGGGACAAGAGACCCAGTACTTC. Protein sequence: CSARDFGGQETQYF. The genes are TRBV20-1 and TRBJ2-5; D is perhaps TRBD1 or TRBD2 (5 bases each). The germline V gene encodes CDR1 DFQATT and CDR2 SNEGSKA (reference sequence). V was pared by 0 bases and J by 2 bases, with 10 bases between. The CDR3 consists of 14 residues.

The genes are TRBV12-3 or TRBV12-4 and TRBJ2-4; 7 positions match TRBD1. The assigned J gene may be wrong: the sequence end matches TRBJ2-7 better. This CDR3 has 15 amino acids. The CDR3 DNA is TGTGCCAGCAGTTTAGAGGGGGCGAGTTTCTACGAGCAGTACTTC. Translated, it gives CASSLEGASFYEQYF.

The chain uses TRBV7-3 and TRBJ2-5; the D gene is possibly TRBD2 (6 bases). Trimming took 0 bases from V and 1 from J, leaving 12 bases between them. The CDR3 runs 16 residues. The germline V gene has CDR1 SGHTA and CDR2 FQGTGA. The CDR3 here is CASSLTPLSGQETQYF. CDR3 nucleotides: TGTGCCAGCAGCTTAACCCCGCTTAGCGGCCAAGAGACCCAGTACTTC.

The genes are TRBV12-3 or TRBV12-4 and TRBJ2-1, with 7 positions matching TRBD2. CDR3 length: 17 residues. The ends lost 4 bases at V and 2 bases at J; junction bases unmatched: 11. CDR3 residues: CASSWAREPYAYNEQFF. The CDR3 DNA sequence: TGTGCCAGCAGTTGGGCGCGGGAGCCCTACGCCTACAATGAGCAGTTCTTC.

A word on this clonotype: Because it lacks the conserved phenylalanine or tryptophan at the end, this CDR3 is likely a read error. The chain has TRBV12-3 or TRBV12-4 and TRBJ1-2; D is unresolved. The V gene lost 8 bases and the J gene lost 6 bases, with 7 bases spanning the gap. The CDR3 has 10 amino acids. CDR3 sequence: CASGEDGYTL. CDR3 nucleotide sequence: TGTGCCAGCGGCGAAGATGGCTACACCCTC.

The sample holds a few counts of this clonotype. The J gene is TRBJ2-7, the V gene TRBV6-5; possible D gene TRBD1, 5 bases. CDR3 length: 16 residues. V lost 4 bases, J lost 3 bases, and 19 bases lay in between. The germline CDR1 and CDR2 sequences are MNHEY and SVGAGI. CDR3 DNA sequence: TGTGCCAGCAGTTTCACATCAGGGTCGGAAAACTACGAGCAGTACTTC. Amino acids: CASSFTSGSENYEQYF.

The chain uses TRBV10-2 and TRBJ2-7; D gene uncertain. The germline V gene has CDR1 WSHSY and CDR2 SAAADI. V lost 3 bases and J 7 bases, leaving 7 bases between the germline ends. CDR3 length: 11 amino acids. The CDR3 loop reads CASSDTMEQYF. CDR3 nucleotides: TGCGCCAGCAGTGACACGATGGAGCAGTACTTC.

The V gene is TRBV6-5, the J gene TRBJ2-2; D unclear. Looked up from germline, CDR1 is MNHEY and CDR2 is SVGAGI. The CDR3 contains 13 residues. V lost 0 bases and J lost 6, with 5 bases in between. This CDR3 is CASSYSRAGELFF. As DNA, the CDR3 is TGTGCCAGCAGTTACTCTCGGGCCGGGGAGCTGTTTTTT.

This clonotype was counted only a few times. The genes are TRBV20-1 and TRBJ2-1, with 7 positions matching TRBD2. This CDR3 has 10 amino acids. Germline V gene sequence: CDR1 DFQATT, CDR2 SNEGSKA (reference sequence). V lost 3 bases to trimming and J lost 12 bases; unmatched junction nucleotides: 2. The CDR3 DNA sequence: TGCAGTGCTAGTGGGGAGGGGCAGTTCTTC. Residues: CSASGEGQFF.

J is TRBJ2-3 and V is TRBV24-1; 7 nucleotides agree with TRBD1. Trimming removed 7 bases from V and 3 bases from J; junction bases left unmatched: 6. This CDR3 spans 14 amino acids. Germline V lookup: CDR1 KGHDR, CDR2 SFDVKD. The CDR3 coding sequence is TGTGCCACCAGCCCCGGGACAGTAACAGATACGCAGTATTTT. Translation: CATSPGTVTDTQYF.

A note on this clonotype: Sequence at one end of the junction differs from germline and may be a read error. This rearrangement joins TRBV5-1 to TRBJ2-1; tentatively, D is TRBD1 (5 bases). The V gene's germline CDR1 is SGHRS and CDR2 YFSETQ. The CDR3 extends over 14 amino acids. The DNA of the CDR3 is TGCGCCTGCAGCAGGGAATTCACTTACAATGAGCAGTTCTTC. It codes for CACSREFTYNEQFF. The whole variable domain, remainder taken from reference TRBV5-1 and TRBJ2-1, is KAGVTQTPRYLIKTRGQQVTLSCSPISGHRSVSWYQQTPGQGLQFLFEYFSETQRNKGNFPGRFSGRQFSNSRSEMNVSTLELGDSALYLCACSREFTYNEQFFGPGTRLTVL.

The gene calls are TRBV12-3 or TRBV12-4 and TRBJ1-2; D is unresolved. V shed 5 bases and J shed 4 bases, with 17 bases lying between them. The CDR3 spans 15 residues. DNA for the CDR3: TGTGCCAGCAGTCTCATGGAGACCCCTAGCTATGGCTACACCTTC. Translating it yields CASSLMETPSYGYTF.

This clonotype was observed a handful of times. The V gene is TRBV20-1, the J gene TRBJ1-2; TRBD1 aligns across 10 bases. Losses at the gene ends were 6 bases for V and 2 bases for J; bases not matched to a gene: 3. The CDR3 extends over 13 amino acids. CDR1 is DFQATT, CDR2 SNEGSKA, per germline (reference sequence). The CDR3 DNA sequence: TGCAGTGCCCCGGGACAGGGGAACTATGGCTACACCTTC. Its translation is CSAPGQGNYGYTF.

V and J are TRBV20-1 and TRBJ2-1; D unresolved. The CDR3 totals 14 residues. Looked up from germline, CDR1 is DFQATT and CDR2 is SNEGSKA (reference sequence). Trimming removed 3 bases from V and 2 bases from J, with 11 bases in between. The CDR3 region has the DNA TGCAGTGCTAGCGTTATGCGGACCTACAATGAGCAGTTCTTC. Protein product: CSASVMRTYNEQFF.

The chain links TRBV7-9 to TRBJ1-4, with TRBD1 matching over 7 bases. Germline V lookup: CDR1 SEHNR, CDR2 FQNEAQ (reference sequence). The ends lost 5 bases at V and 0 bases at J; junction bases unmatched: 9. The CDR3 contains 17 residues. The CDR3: CASSRGQSIATNEKLFF. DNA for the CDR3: TGTGCCAGCAGCAGGGGACAGTCGATTGCAACTAATGAAAAACTGTTTTTT.

CDR3: CASSLILASDTQYF. CDR3 nucleotides: TGTGCCAGCAGCTTAATTCTAGCATCGGATACGCAGTATTTT. The chain is built from TRBV7-2 and TRBJ2-3, with D possibly matching TRBD2 (5 bases). This CDR3 spans 14 amino acids. Germline V gives CDR1 SGHTA, CDR2 FQGNSA. Trimming left V 2 bases short and J 6 bases short, with 12 bases between.

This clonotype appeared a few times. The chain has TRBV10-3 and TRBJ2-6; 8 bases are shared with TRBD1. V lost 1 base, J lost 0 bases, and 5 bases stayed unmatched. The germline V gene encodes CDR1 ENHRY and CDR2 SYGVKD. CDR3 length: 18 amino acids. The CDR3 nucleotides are TGTGCCATCAGTGAGTTGGGGGACAGGCCCTCTGGGGCCAACGTCCTGACTTTC. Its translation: CAISELGDRPSGANVLTF.